The clone carrying this TCR beta chain was seen a single time. The sample comes from a study of blood T cell repertoires in COVID-19. Trimming at V came to 4 bases and at J to 8 bases, leaving 9 bases not matched to a gene. Germline V lookup: CDR1 MNHEY, CDR2 SMNVEV (reference sequence). This CDR3 has 15 amino acids. Original handling: Amplified reference gene primers provided the basis for estimating nucleated cell counts. The assay was immunoSEQ multiplex PCR, and TCRdb's table has in-frame clones only and misses some. V, J and clone size reflect that table, while D and trimming were determined from the DNA. Among about 68,000 clones listed, 86% were seen once.

The gene calls are TRBV27 and TRBJ2-1, with 9 bases lining up with TRBD1. The TCR originated in an elderly man with COVID-19, enrolled during active disease. The sequenced material came from peripheral blood. The CDR3 DNA reads as TGTGCCAGCAGTTCACCCCCGGGACAGGGATATGAGCAGTTCTTC. As protein: CASSSPPGQGYEQFF.